What follows describes a single T cell receptor beta chain. Original methodology: Reference gene primer amplification gave nucleated cell count estimates. Sequencing was performed with immunoSEQ multiplex PCR; in TCRdb, only in-frame clones are kept and a portion is missing. From that table come the V and J calls and clone size; the DNA was used to work out D and trimming. The sample comprises about 200,000 clones, 81% of which are singletons, and roughly 7.9% rests with the top ten. V was clipped by 2 bases and J by 5 bases, with 12 bases between them. The CDR3 covers 14 residues. Germline V gene lookup returns CDR1 SGHAT and CDR2 FQNNGV. These data are taken from a study of blood T cell repertoires in COVID-19. Overall study: PBMCs, B-cell-depleted T cells, or T cells were the source of the cDNA or gDNA that made up the material.

The TCR originated in a woman aged 80 or older with acute or convalescent COVID-19. The material sequenced was peripheral blood. The chain has TRBV11-2 and TRBJ2-5; weak D call: TRBD2 (5 bases). The DNA of the CDR3 is TGTGCCAGCAGCTTAACAGCGGCGAGGGAGACCCAGTACTTC. Translation gives CASSLTAARETQYF.